This entry concerns a single TCR beta chain. Its antigen remains unknown. Assay used: immunoSEQ multiplex PCR; TCRdb lists only in-frame clones, some missing. Among 150,000 to 200,000 clones listed, roughly 88% were seen once. These data belong to a study of cytomegalovirus exposure and HLA in healthy donors. Across the whole study: A subsequent analysis reported that the 120 or so validation repertoires were produced on the same platform that had also been used for the roughly 700 first-cohort repertoires. Whole-study findings and limits: Confirmation was obtained in vitro that three CMV-associated chains are specific for CMV antigens. Cytomegalovirus-associated TCR beta chains were listed, numbering 150 to 200.

The length of the CDR3 is 15 residues. V lost 0 bases, J lost 9 bases, and 8 bases stayed unmatched. CDR1 MNHEY and CDR2 SVGAGI come from the germline V gene. These donors were members of the roughly 130-subject validation cohort, a group separate from the approximately 670-subject first cohort. V gene TRBV6-5 combines with J gene TRBJ2-1, with 7 positions matching TRBD2. This TCR derives from a woman under 30 in good health and CMV-seronegative. The sequenced sample was PBMCs. The CDR3 coding sequence is TGTGCCAGCAGTTACTCCCGGGACTACCTTTCTGAGCAGTTCTTC. Translated: CASSYSRDYLSEQFF.